The 18 T cell receptor beta chains below come from one sample, sequenced in a study of PD-L1 blockade in urothelial cancer. Data came from immunoSEQ multiplex PCR; TCRdb stores just in-frame clones and leaves some out. The data hold about 84,000 clones, with 82% observed a single time. The sequenced sample was PBMCs, obtained around atezolizumab (anti-PD-L1) treatment. The receptors shown here come from a man between 65 and 85 years old with urothelial cancer.

V gene TRBV30 combines with J gene TRBJ2-2; 8 bases map to TRBD2. CDR1 and CDR2 from the germline V gene are GTSNPN and SVGIG (reference sequence). Trimming removed 0 bases from V and 4 bases from J; junction bases left unmatched: 4. CDR3 length equals 15 residues. The CDR3 DNA follows: TGTGCCTGGAGTGTAGGCGGGAGGCTCACCGGGGAGCTGTTTTTT. Protein sequence: CAWSVGGRLTGELFF.

The chain is built from TRBV5-1 and TRBJ1-1; perhaps TRBD1 as D (5 bases). The CDR3 consists of 13 residues. The germline V and J ends were trimmed by 7 bases and 4 bases, with 14 bases remaining between them. Germline V gene sequence: CDR1 SGHRS, CDR2 YFSETQ. The CDR3: CASFRDSRTEAFF. Written as DNA, the CDR3 is TGCGCCAGCTTCAGGGATTCGCGCACTGAAGCTTTCTTT.

This clone was counted once. The rearrangement links TRBV4-3 to TRBJ2-5, with 12 bases matching TRBD2. This CDR3 is built from 18 residues. Germline CDR1 reads LGHNA; CDR2 reads YSLEER. The V segment lost 0 bases and the J segment 4 bases; nucleotides outside the gene matches: 9. As DNA, the CDR3 is TGCGCCAGCAGCCAAGATCTGACGACTAGCGGGAGTGGAGAGACCCAGTACTTC. Translated, it gives CASSQDLTTSGSGETQYF.

V and J are TRBV5-1 and TRBJ2-1, with 7 bases identical to TRBD1. This CDR3 has 15 residues. V shed 4 bases and J 1 base; nucleotides not matched to a gene: 5. The V gene's germline CDR1 is SGHRS and CDR2 YFSETQ. The CDR3 DNA is TGCGCCAGCAGCCCTCAGACAGGGTCCTACAATGAGCAGTTCTTC. Translated, it gives CASSPQTGSYNEQFF.

Only one count was recorded for this clone. V gene TRBV7-2 combines with J gene TRBJ2-1; D not certain. Between the trimmed V and J ends, which lost 2 bases and 2 bases, there was a span of 10 bases. Germline CDR1 is SGHTA and CDR2 is FQGNSA. This CDR3 has 15 residues. The CDR3 region has the DNA TGTGCCAGCAGCTTAAGCTCAAGCACCTACAATGAGCAGTTCTTC. Protein product: CASSLSSSTYNEQFF.

The chain combines TRBV5-6 with TRBJ1-3; D gene unclear. CDR3 length: 14 residues. V lost 2 bases and J lost 0, with 6 bases in between. In germline, CDR1 is SGHDT, CDR2 YYEEEE. This CDR3 is CASSFYSSGNTIYF. Here the CDR3 DNA reads TGTGCCAGCAGCTTTTACTCCTCTGGAAACACCATATATTTT.

V gene TRBV2 combines with J gene TRBJ1-4, with TRBD1 matching 11 bases. Germline CDR1 is SNHLY and CDR2 is FYNNEI. V dropped 5 bases and J dropped 8; count of bases not matched to a gene: 4. The CDR3 contains 14 residues. The CDR3 loop is CASSSGTGGEKLFF. DNA of the CDR3: TGTGCCAGCAGTTCCGGGACAGGGGGGGAAAAACTGTTTTTT.

The chain recombines TRBV7-3 with TRBJ1-1; 8 bases are shared with TRBD1. The CDR3 has 15 amino acids. CDR1 is SGHTA, CDR2 FQGTGA, per germline. The V gene end was trimmed by 4 bases and the J gene end by 1 base; junction bases not matched to a gene: 5. The chain's CDR3 is CASSSQGVENTEAFF. CDR3 DNA sequence: TGTGCCAGCAGCTCACAGGGGGTGGAGAACACTGAAGCTTTCTTT.

The genes are TRBV5-4 and TRBJ2-5, with D maybe TRBD1 (5 bases). Germline V gene sequence: CDR1 SGHNT, CDR2 YYREEE (reference sequence). The CDR3 loop spans 14 amino acids. Trimming shortened V by 1 base and J by 2 bases, and 9 bases separated the two germline ends. The CDR3 reads CASSLSDTQETQYF. CDR3 nucleotides: TGTGCCAGCAGCTTGTCGGACACACAAGAGACCCAGTACTTC.

This clone was counted ten times or more. The V gene is TRBV19, the J gene TRBJ1-1; unclear D gene. The V gene lost 3 bases and the J gene lost 1 base, with 9 bases spanning the gap. The CDR3 length is 14 residues. Germline CDR1 and CDR2: LNHDA and SQIVND (reference sequence). CDR3 coding DNA: TGTGCCAGTAGTATGATGAGCGGGAACACTGAAGCTTTCTTT. Protein: CASSMMSGNTEAFF. Full variable domain (outside the CDR3, taken from reference TRBV19 and TRBJ1-1): DGGITQSPKYLFRKEGQNVTLSCEQNLNHDAMYWYRQDPGQGLRLIYYSQIVNDFQKGDIAEGYSVSREKKESFPLTVTSAQKNPTAFYLCASSMMSGNTEAFFGQGTRLTVV.

This clone has a single count. The chain uses TRBV5-6 and TRBJ1-5, with a tentative D call TRBD1 (5 bases). Germline V lookup: CDR1 SGHDT, CDR2 YYEEEE. Deletions cut 0 bases from V and 3 bases from J, with 7 bases between. There are 14 residues in the CDR3. The CDR3 bases are TGTGCCAGCAGCTTGGGACAGCCCAATCAGCCCCAGCATTTT. It is translated as CASSLGQPNQPQHF.

By frequency in the sample, this clone is medium-sized (0.01 to 0.1%). V usage is TRBV6-5 and J usage is TRBJ1-1; D is unclear. Trimming took off 0 bases at V and 0 bases at J, with 8 bases between the two ends. CDR1 and CDR2 from the germline V gene are MNHEY and SVGAGI. This CDR3 has 15 residues. CDR3 DNA: TGTGCCAGCAGTTACTCGGGCAGTATGAACACTGAAGCTTTCTTT. Its translation: CASSYSGSMNTEAFF.

This clone has a single count. V is TRBV19 and J is TRBJ2-5, with 13 bases aligning to TRBD2. Germline assignment: CDR1 LNHDA and CDR2 SQIVND (reference sequence). Trimming took 0 bases from V and 3 from J; bases not matched to a gene: 4. The CDR3 covers 17 residues. CDR3 in amino acids: CASSIDLGLAGEETQYF. The CDR3 DNA follows: TGTGCCAGTAGTATAGATCTAGGACTAGCGGGAGAAGAGACCCAGTACTTC.

The chain joins TRBV10-3 to TRBJ1-2, with TRBD1 matching 7 bases. The CDR3 is made up of 14 amino acids. The V gene end was trimmed by 7 bases and the J gene end by 4 bases; junction bases not matched to a gene: 9. Germline V gene sequence: CDR1 ENHRY, CDR2 SYGVKD. CDR3 region: CAINSGTDSYGYTF. The CDR3, as DNA: TGTGCCATCAATTCCGGGACAGACTCCTATGGCTACACCTTC.

This rearrangement joins TRBV6-5 to TRBJ2-1; 7 bases agree with TRBD1. Germline lookup yields CDR1 MNHEY and CDR2 SVGAGI. This CDR3 has 15 amino acids. Trimming at V came to 5 bases and at J to 8 bases, leaving 12 bases not matched to a gene. The CDR3 nucleotides are TGTGCCAGCAGTACCCGACAGGGCCCAGCGTATGAGCAGTTCTTC. Amino acids: CASSTRQGPAYEQFF.

The rearrangement uses TRBV21-1 and TRBJ2-3; the table's D call TRBD1 went unverified against the DNA. TRBV21-1 has pseudogene status. The CDR3 runs to 14 residues. The CDR3 bases are TGTGCCAGCAGCACACACCTCACAGATACACAGCAGTATTTT. It yields the protein CASSTHLTDTQQYF.

As for this clone: Other DNA sequences in the sample encode the same CDR3. The chain is built from TRBV18 and TRBJ2-3, with a tentative D call TRBD2 (5 bases). The CDR3 has 12 residues. The germline CDR1 and CDR2 sequences are KGHSH and LQKENI. The V and J ends lost 6 bases and 1 base respectively, with 5 bases between them. The CDR3 sequence: CASSRGTDTQYF. In nucleotides, the CDR3 is TGTGCCAGCTCGAGGGGCACAGATACGCAGTATTTT. Variable domain in full (rest from reference TRBV18 and TRBJ2-3): NAGVMQNPRHLVRRRGQEARLRCSPMKGHSHVYWYRQLPEEGLKFMVYLQKENIIDESGMPKERFSAEFPKEGPSILRIQQVVRGDSAAYFCASSRGTDTQYFGPGTRLTVL.

The rearrangement uses TRBV11-3 and TRBJ2-3, with D possibly TRBD2 on 6 matching bases. CDR1 is SGHNT, CDR2 YENEEA, per germline. V lost 4 bases and J lost 1, with 15 bases in between. This CDR3 is 16 amino acids long. The DNA for the CDR3 is TGTGCCAGCAGCTCGACGGGGGAGACAGGCACAGATACGCAGTATTTT. As protein: CASSSTGETGTDTQYF.